Below, one TCR beta chain is given with its context. Generated by immunoSEQ multiplex PCR, the TCRdb table keeps only in-frame clones and is missing some. The sample holds approximately 69,000 clones, around 70% seen once. These data belong to a study of blood T cell repertoires in COVID-19. V dropped 3 bases and J dropped 7; count of bases not matched to a gene: 3. CDR3 size: 14 residues. Germline loops: CDR1 SGHNT, CDR2 YYREEE (reference sequence). The J gene is TRBJ1-6, the V gene TRBV5-4, with 8 bases that match TRBD1. This clonotype was obtained from a man in his sixties with acute or convalescent COVID-19. Sequencing used peripheral blood. The CDR3: CASSWTGLNSPLHF. The CDR3 nucleotides are TGTGCCAGCAGCTGGACAGGGCTCAATTCACCCCTCCACTTT.